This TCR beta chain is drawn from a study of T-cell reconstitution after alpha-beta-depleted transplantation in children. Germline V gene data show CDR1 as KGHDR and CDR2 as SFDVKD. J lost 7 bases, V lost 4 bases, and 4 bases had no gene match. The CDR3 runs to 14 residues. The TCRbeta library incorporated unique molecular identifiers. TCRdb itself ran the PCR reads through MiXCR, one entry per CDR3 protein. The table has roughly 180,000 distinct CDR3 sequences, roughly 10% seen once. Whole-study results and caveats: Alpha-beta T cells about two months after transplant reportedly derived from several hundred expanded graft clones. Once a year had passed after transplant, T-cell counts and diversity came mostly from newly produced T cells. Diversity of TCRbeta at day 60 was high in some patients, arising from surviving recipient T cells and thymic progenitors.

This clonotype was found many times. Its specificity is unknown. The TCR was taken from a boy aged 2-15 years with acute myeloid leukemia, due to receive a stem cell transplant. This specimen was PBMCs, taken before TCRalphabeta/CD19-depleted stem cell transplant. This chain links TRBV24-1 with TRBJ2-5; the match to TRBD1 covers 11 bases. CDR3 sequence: CATSESGTGGTQYF. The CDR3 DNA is TGTGCCACCAGTGAATCCGGGACAGGGGGGACCCAGTACTTC.